A selection of T cell receptor beta chains follows, all from one sample in a study of cytomegalovirus exposure and HLA in healthy donors. TCRdb's table, derived via immunoSEQ multiplex PCR, lists solely in-frame clones and lacks some. The sample lists 150,000 to 200,000 clones, 75% seen once, with about 8% in the top ten. Sample: PBMCs. The receptors stem from a woman aged 40 to 50 in good health and CMV-seropositive. Both conserved end residues are part of each CDR3. Fields, in order: D gene, V gene, clone size, J gene, CDR3 protein, CDR3 DNA. A D gene is named only where the DNA matches it firmly. Clone size is stated in some rows and not others, as once, few, many or a class when expanded.

d_gene: TRBD2; v_gene: TRBV6-1; abundance: -; j_gene: TRBJ2-1; CDR3aa: CASTSGRSEFF; CDR3nt: TGTGCCAGCACTAGCGGGAGGTCGGAGTTCTTC
d_gene: -; v_gene: TRBV28; abundance: few; j_gene: TRBJ1-2; CDR3aa: CASSLPPWTDTYGYTF; CDR3nt: TGTGCCAGCAGTTTACCACCTTGGACTGACACTTATGGCTACACCTTC
d_gene: -; v_gene: TRBV18; abundance: -; j_gene: TRBJ2-7; CDR3aa: CASSPNTQGITSYEQYF; CDR3nt: TGTGCCAGCTCACCAAACACACAGGGCATCACTTCCTACGAGCAGTACTTC
d_gene: -; v_gene: TRBV7-7; abundance: once; j_gene: TRBJ2-3; CDR3aa: CASSLASKGGQYF; CDR3nt: TGTGCTAGCAGCTTGGCCTCTAAGGGAGGGCAGTATTTT
d_gene: -; v_gene: TRBV9; abundance: -; j_gene: TRBJ2-3; CDR3aa: CASSASPTSTDTQYF; CDR3nt: TGTGCCAGCAGCGCCTCCCCAACTAGCACAGATACGCAGTATTTT
d_gene: -; v_gene: TRBV5-1; abundance: -; j_gene: TRBJ1-1; CDR3aa: CASSLQGWNTEAFF; CDR3nt: TGCGCCAGCAGCTTGCAGGGGTGGAACACTGAAGCTTTCTTT
d_gene: TRBD2; v_gene: TRBV6-5; abundance: -; j_gene: TRBJ2-5; CDR3aa: CASSRTSGMGETQYF; CDR3nt: TGTGCCAGCAGTCGGACTAGCGGGATGGGGGAGACCCAGTACTTC
d_gene: -; v_gene: TRBV6-1; abundance: -; j_gene: TRBJ1-1; CDR3aa: CASSEALRVGTEAFF; CDR3nt: TGTGCCAGCAGTGAAGCGCTTCGGGTTGGCACTGAAGCTTTCTTT
d_gene: -; v_gene: TRBV11-1; abundance: -; j_gene: TRBJ2-7; CDR3aa: CASSSEEQGKYF; CDR3nt: TGTGCCAGCAGCTCTGAGGAACAGGGAAAATACTTC
d_gene: -; v_gene: TRBV6-5; abundance: once; j_gene: TRBJ1-1; CDR3aa: CASSYRSGLNTEAFF; CDR3nt: TGTGCCAGCAGTTACAGGAGCGGGTTGAACACTGAAGCTTTCTTT
d_gene: -; v_gene: TRBV7-3; abundance: -; j_gene: TRBJ2-1; CDR3aa: CASSLNGDSYNEQFF; CDR3nt: TGTGCCAGCAGCTTAAACGGGGATTCCTACAATGAGCAGTTCTTC